This TCR beta chain was identified in a study of blood T cells in healthy people across ages. General study findings and limits: Fewer expanded clones and more diversity marked long-lived versus aged donors. No one knew whether donors had CMV, which possibly confounded expanded clonotype changes.

Germline CDR1 SGHRS, CDR2 YFSETQ. The CDR3 sequence is 16 residues long. V was cut by 0 bases and J by 2 bases, with 14 bases left in between. Points on this clonotype: The target antigen is unknown.

Primed by a sample-barcoded 5' primer and a J-beta primer mix, a second PCR proceeded for about 7 to 11 cycles. TCRdb processed the 5' RACE reads anew with MiXCR; each CDR3 protein has one entry. The sample includes over a million distinct CDR3 sequences, approximately 26% of them seen just once. The same data also contributed to another study, on T cells of mothers and their children. That investigation notes: Study donors consisted of a few healthy Caucasian mothers and their six children. Detection of persistent microchimeric T cell clones did not occur.

The source is a girl aged 2 to 9 in good health. The sample consisted of blood. The rearrangement uses TRBV5-1 and TRBJ1-1; TRBD1 is a possible D gene (5 bases). The CDR3 DNA sequence: TGCGCCAGCAGCTTGGATGGGGGTAGATACAACACTGAAGCTTTCTTT. Translation gives CASSLDGGRYNTEAFF.